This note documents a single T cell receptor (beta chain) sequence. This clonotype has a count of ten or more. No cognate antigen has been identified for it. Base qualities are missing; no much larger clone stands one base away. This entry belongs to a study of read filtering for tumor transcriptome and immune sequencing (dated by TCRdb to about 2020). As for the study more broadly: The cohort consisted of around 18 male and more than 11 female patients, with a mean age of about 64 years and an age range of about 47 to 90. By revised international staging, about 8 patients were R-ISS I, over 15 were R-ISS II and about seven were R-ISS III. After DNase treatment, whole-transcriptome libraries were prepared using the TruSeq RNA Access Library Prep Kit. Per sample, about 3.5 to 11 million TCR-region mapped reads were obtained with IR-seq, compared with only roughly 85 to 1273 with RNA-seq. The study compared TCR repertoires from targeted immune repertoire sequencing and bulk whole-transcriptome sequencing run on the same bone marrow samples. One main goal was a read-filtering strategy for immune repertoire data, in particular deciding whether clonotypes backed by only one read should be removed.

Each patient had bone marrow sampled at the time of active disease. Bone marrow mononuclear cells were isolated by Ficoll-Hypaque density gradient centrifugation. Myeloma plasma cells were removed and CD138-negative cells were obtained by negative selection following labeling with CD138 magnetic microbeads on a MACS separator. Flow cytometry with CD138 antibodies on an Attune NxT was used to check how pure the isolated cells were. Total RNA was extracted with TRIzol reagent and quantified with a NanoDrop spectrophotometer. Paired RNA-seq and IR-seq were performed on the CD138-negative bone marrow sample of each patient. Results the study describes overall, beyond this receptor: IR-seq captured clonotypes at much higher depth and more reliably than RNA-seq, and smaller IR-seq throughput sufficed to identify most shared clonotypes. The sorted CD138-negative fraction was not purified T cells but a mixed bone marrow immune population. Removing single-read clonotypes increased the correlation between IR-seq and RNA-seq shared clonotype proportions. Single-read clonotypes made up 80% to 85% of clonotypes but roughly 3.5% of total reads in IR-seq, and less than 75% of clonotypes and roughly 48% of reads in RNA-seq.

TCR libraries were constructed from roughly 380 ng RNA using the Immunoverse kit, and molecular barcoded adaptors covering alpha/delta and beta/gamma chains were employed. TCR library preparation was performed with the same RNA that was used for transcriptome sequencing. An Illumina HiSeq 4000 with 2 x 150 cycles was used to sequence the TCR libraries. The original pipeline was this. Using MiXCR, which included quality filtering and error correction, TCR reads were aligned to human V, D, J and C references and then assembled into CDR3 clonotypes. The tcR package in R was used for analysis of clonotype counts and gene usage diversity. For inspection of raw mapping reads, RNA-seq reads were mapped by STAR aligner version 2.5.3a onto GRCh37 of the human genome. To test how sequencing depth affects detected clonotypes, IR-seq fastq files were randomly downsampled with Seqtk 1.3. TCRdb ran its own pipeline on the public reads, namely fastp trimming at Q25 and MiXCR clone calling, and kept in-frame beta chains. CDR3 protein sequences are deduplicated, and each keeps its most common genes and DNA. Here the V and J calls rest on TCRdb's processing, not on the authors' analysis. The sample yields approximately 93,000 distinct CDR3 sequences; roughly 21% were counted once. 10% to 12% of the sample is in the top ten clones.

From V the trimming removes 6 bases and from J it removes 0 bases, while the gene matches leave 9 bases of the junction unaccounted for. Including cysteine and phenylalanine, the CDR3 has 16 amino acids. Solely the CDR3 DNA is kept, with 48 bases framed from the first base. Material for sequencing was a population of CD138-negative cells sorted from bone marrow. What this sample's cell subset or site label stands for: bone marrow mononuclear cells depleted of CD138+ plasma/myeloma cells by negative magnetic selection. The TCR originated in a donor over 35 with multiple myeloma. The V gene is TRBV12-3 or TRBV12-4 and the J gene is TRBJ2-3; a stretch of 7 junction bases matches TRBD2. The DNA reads TGTGCCAGCAGCCCTGATGGGCGGGGGAGCACAGATACGCAGTATTTT. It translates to CASSPDGRGSTDTQYF.